These T cell receptor beta chains were read from a single sample in a study of blood T cell repertoires in COVID-19. Sequencing used immunoSEQ multiplex PCR; TCRdb keeps in-frame clones, though not all of them. Here the sample spans roughly 250,000 clones, approximately 84% being singletons. Sequences were obtained from peripheral blood. The receptors were sampled from a woman older than 75 with acute or convalescent COVID-19. The CDR3 runs from the conserved cysteine through the conserved F or W. The D gene is left open where the match is weak. Rows give clone size only sometimes, using once, few, many, or a class for an expanded clone.

>TRBJ1-3|-|TRBV11-2|once
TGTGCCAGCAGCTTAGTAGGGAGAACTGGAAACACCATATATTTT
CASSLVGRTGNTIYF
>TRBJ1-5|-|TRBV5-3|-
TGTGCCAGAAGCACGGGACAAGAGACCAATCAGCCCCAGCATTTT
CARSTGQETNQPQHF
>TRBJ2-3|-|TRBV2|once
TGTGCCAGCAGTGAACGGGGTGGGCCCGATACGCAGTATTTT
CASSERGGPDTQYF
>TRBJ2-3|-|TRBV7-2|-
TGTGCCAGCAGCTCGGAGGGCACAGATACGCAGTATTTT
CASSSEGTDTQYF
>TRBJ1-2|TRBD1|TRBV27|-
TGTGCCAGCAGTCACCCGGGACAGGGAATCTATGGCTACACCTTC
CASSHPGQGIYGYTF
>TRBJ1-3|TRBD1|TRBV11-2|many
TGTGCCAGCAGCTTCCCCCTTTACAGGGGAGGTGGAAACACCATATATTTT
CASSFPLYRGGGNTIYF
>TRBJ1-4|-|TRBV2|-
TGTGCCAGCAGTACACACAGCGGGTCCTTGTTTTTT
CASSTHSGSLFF
>TRBJ2-5|-|TRBV20-1|-
TGCAGTGCTAGGCTCAGTCAGACCCAGTACTTC
CSARLSQTQYF
>TRBJ2-1|TRBD1|TRBV29-1|-
TGCAGCGTTGGCACCACAGGGGTAGGCAATGAGCAGTTCTTC
CSVGTTGVGNEQFF
>TRBJ1-5|-|TRBV2|-
TGTGCCAGCAGTGAAGAGAGCGGGAGCAATCAGCCCCAGCATTTT
CASSEESGSNQPQHF
>TRBJ2-2|TRBD2|TRBV7-3|-
TGTGCCAGCAGCCCGTCTAGCGGGAGGGACACCGGGGAGCTGTTTTTT
CASSPSSGRDTGELFF
>TRBJ1-2|-|TRBV5-4|-
TGTGCCAGCAGCTTGTCCGCAGGGTATGTTGGCTACACCTTC
CASSLSAGYVGYTF
>TRBJ1-2|-|TRBV7-2|-
TGTGCCAGCAAGCAACAGGGCCCCCATGGCTACACCTTC
CASKQQGPHGYTF
>TRBJ2-7|TRBD1|TRBV6-5|-
TGTGCCAGCAGTTCGGGGGACAGGGGGATCTACGAGCAGTACTTC
CASSSGDRGIYEQYF
>TRBJ1-3|-|TRBV2|-
TGTGCCAGCAGTGAAAAACAGTTGGGTATTCTGGTATATTTT
CASSEKQLGILVYF
>TRBJ2-3|TRBD2|TRBV11-2|-
TGTGCCAGCAGCTTGCTAGCGGGGCTCACAGATACGCAGTATTTT
CASSLLAGLTDTQYF
>TRBJ2-3|-|TRBV21-1|many
TGTGCCAGAGCTATAGCGGGGGGGCTTGGAGATACGCAGTATTTT
CARAIAGGLGDTQYF
>TRBJ1-2|-|TRBV19|-
TGTGCCGCGGGCCAATCGTATGGCTACACCTTC
CAAGQSYGYTF
>TRBJ2-7|TRBD2|TRBV6-5|-
TGTGCCAGCAGGGGAGGACTAGCGGAGCTCTACGAGCAGTACTTC
CASRGGLAELYEQYF
>TRBJ1-3|-|TRBV18|-
TGTGCCAGCTCACCACGGACAGATTTCGGAAACACCATATATTTT
CASSPRTDFGNTIYF
>TRBJ1-3|-|TRBV3-1/TRBV3-2|-
TGTGCCAGCAGCCAACCCATTCATGGGGGGTCTGGAAACACCATATATTTT
CASSQPIHGGSGNTIYF
>TRBJ1-5|-|TRBV5-8|-
TGTGCCAGCACCAAACAGGGATCTTATAGCAATCAGCCCCAGCATTTT
CASTKQGSYSNQPQHF
>TRBJ1-2|-|TRBV6-2/TRBV6-3|-
TGTGCCAGCAGTTACTCCGACGGCCGGGGTGGCTACACCTTC
CASSYSDGRGGYTF
>TRBJ2-1|-|TRBV9|-
TGTGCCAGCAGCCTAAGAGCGGGTAGCTCCTACAATGAGCAGTTCTTC
CASSLRAGSSYNEQFF
>TRBJ2-1|TRBD2|TRBV24-1|-
TGTGCCACCAGTGACCCGACTAGCGGGGGTCCCCAGTTCTTC
CATSDPTSGGPQFF
>TRBJ1-2|TRBD1|TRBV14|-
TGTGCCAGCAGCCAAGGTTGGCGGACAGGGGGACTCTATGGCTACACCTTC
CASSQGWRTGGLYGYTF
>TRBJ2-7|-|TRBV5-1|-
TGCGCCAGCAGCTCCCGAGGAGGCACTTTGATGGACGAGCAGTACTTC
CASSSRGGTLMDEQYF
>TRBJ1-5|-|TRBV19|-
TGTGCCAGTAACACTGGGGGAGGCAGGGTCGGGGATCAGCCCCAGCATTTT
CASNTGGGRVGDQPQHF
>TRBJ1-5|TRBD1|TRBV6-5|-
TGTGCCAGCACCTCCGGACAGGGGAGCTATCAGCCCCAGCATTTT
CASTSGQGSYQPQHF
>TRBJ2-2|TRBD2|TRBV7-2|-
TGTGCCAGCAGCTTTTCGACTAGCGGGAGGAGGAACACCGGGGAGCTGTTTTTT
CASSFSTSGRRNTGELFF
>TRBJ2-2|-|TRBV7-6|-
TGTGCCAGCCGACAAGGGGCCGCGAACACCGGGGAGCTGTTTTTT
CASRQGAANTGELFF
>TRBJ1-6|TRBD1|TRBV6-2/TRBV6-3|-
TGTGCCAGCAGTCGGGGACAGGGCGCGACGGGATCACCCCTCCACTTT
CASSRGQGATGSPLHF
>TRBJ1-2|-|TRBV19|-
TGTGCCAGTAGCCCATTAGGGACATCCGAGCGCTATGGCTACACCTTC
CASSPLGTSERYGYTF
>TRBJ1-6|-|TRBV22-1|-
TGTCCTGGGAGCGCCAAGACAGAGCATCCTCTTTATAATTCACCCCTCCACTTT
CPGSAKTEHPLYNSPLHF
>TRBJ2-7|TRBD2|TRBV7-8|once
TGTGCCAGCAGCCTCGGGACTAGCCGTACCTACGAGCAGTACTTC
CASSLGTSRTYEQYF
>TRBJ2-3|TRBD2|TRBV5-1|-
TGCGCCAGCAGCCTCCTGGCGGGAGGGACAGATACGCAGTATTTT
CASSLLAGGTDTQYF
>TRBJ1-4|-|TRBV2|-
TGTGCCAGCAACCTATACCTTAATGAAAAACTGTTTTTT
CASNLYLNEKLFF
>TRBJ1-3|-|TRBV7-9|-
TGTGCCAGCAGCTTGGGCGGGATGGGAAACACCATATATTTT
CASSLGGMGNTIYF
>TRBJ2-5|TRBD2|TRBV11-2|-
TGTGCCAGCAGCTTAGGGCTAGCGGGGGGCGAGACCCAGTACTTC
CASSLGLAGGETQYF
>TRBJ1-5|-|TRBV6-1|once
TGTGCCAGCAGTGAGAGGGATAGAGGCAATCAGCCCCAGCATTTT
CASSERDRGNQPQHF
>TRBJ1-6|TRBD1|TRBV5-4|many
TGTGCCAGCCCCCATCGGAGGGGGCCAATTAATTCACCCCTCCACTTT
CASPHRRGPINSPLHF
>TRBJ2-7|-|TRBV4-2|-
TGTGCCAGCAGCCAAGATAACAGGGCGGCCTACGAGCAGTACTTC
CASSQDNRAAYEQYF
>TRBJ2-3|-|TRBV5-1|-
TGCGCCAGCAGCTTGGACCCGACCCACGGGGAGATCACAGATACGCAGTATTTT
CASSLDPTHGEITDTQYF
>TRBJ1-2|-|TRBV6-2/TRBV6-3|-
TGTGCCAGCAGTTACGGGGGGATTTCGGCCTCCTATGGCTACACCTTC
CASSYGGISASYGYTF
>TRBJ1-6|-|TRBV6-5|once
TGTGCCAGCAGCACAGGTCAATCCTATAATTCACCCCTCCACTTT
CASSTGQSYNSPLHF
>TRBJ2-1|-|TRBV7-3|-
TGTGCCAGCAGCCCCACTGGTTACAATGAGCAGTTCTTC
CASSPTGYNEQFF
>TRBJ2-1|TRBD2|TRBV15|-
TGTGCCACCAGCAGAGATCTTAGGGATAGCGGGAGCAATGAGCAGTTCTTC
CATSRDLRDSGSNEQFF
>TRBJ1-5|-|TRBV10-1|-
TGCGCCAGCCTATCACGGGACACCGCCCTTAGCAATCAGCCCCAGCATTTT
CASLSRDTALSNQPQHF
>TRBJ1-2|-|TRBV5-1|once
TGCGCCAGCAGCTTGGGGCAGTACGCTGGCTACACCTTC
CASSLGQYAGYTF
>TRBJ2-7|-|TRBV28|-
TGTGCCAGCAGTCTTCCCCCGACACTCTCCGAGCAGTACTTC
CASSLPPTLSEQYF
>TRBJ1-5|-|TRBV15|-
TGTGCCACCAGCAGAGAAAAGGGGGATATAAATCAGCCCCAGCATTTT
CATSREKGDINQPQHF
>TRBJ2-1|TRBD1|TRBV2|-
TGTGCCAGCAGTGACGAGGGACAGTCCTACAATGAGCAGTTCTTC
CASSDEGQSYNEQFF
>TRBJ2-7|TRBD1|TRBV3-1/TRBV3-2|medium-sized
TGTGCCAGCAGCCGGAAGCCGGGACAGGGCACCTACGAGCAGTACTTC
CASSRKPGQGTYEQYF
>TRBJ2-5|TRBD2|TRBV19|-
TGTGCCAGTAGTATAGATCCACTAGCGGGACCCCAAGAGACCCAGTACTTC
CASSIDPLAGPQETQYF
>TRBJ2-2|TRBD2|TRBV5-1|few
TGCGCCAGCAGGAGACTAGCGGGAAGGACCGGGGAGCTGTTTTTT
CASRRLAGRTGELFF
>TRBJ1-4|-|TRBV30|-
TGTGCCTGGACAAAAACTGACAGTGAAAAACTGTTTTTT
CAWTKTDSEKLFF
>TRBJ2-2|TRBD1|TRBV4-1|-
TGCGCCAGCAGCCACCTCGGACAGGGTCGGACCGGGGAGCTGTTTTTT
CASSHLGQGRTGELFF
>TRBJ1-1|TRBD1|TRBV5-6|-
TGTGCCAGCAGTCCTTACAGGGGTGGGAACACTGAAGCTTTCTTT
CASSPYRGGNTEAFF
>TRBJ1-1|TRBD1|TRBV3-1/TRBV3-2|-
TGTGCCAGCAGCCGAAAACAGGGGATGAACACTGAAGCTTTCTTT
CASSRKQGMNTEAFF
>TRBJ2-5|-|TRBV9|-
TGTGCCAGCAGCTTTGACAGAAACTTCCAAGAGACCCAGTACTTC
CASSFDRNFQETQYF